This T cell receptor (beta chain) derives from a study of spatial heterogeneity in lung cancer. Time point: sample taken at primary tumor resection. A total of more than 65 untreated early-stage non-small cell lung cancer patients served as donors. This clonotype was seen repeatedly, ten times or more. Its antigen remains unidentified. Points from the study as a whole: Among blood samples, ubiquitous expanded tumor TCRs appeared more at resection than at follow-up.

The CDR3 spans 17 residues. In germline, CDR1 is MNHEY, CDR2 SVGEGT. The V end was cut by 2 bases, the J end by 1 base, with 15 bases between. TCR cDNA molecules were tagged individually, and each one carried a unique molecular identifier. A single record per CDR3 protein comes from TCRdb applying MiXCR to the 5' RACE reads. Here the sample spans over 50,000 distinct CDR3 sequences, approximately 6% being singletons. The chain combines TRBV6-2 or TRBV6-3 with TRBJ1-5; D not certain. The sequence came from a female donor with early-stage non-small cell lung cancer. The sample here was PBMCs, taken at surgery. The CDR3 sequence: CASSYPTTGLSNQPQHF. For the CDR3, the DNA is TGTGCCAGCAGTTACCCGACCACGGGGTTGAGCAATCAGCCCCAGCATTTT.